Listed below are T cell receptor beta chains from one sample, sequenced in a study of blood T cell repertoires in COVID-19. Sequencing used immunoSEQ multiplex PCR; TCRdb keeps in-frame clones, though not all of them. The sample records under 300,000 clones, 89% being singletons. The sequencing input was peripheral blood. These receptors came from a woman aged 35 to 49 who had recovered from COVID-19. Both conserved end residues are part of each CDR3. The D gene is left open where the match is weak. Clone size is shown for a subset of rows, as once, few, many or a class of expanded clone.

-,TRBJ1-1,TRBV3-1/TRBV3-2,-,CASSGQFTEAFF,TGTGCCAGCAGCGGACAATTCACTGAAGCTTTCTTT
-,TRBJ2-3,TRBV9,TRBD2,CASSVGGTSMADTQYF,TGTGCCAGCAGCGTAGGAGGGACTAGCATGGCAGATACGCAGTATTTT
-,TRBJ2-6,TRBV23-1,-,CASSQLGQSSGANVLTF,TGCGCCAGCAGTCAACTCGGACAAAGCTCTGGGGCCAACGTCCTGACTTTC
-,TRBJ1-1,TRBV6-2/TRBV6-3,TRBD1,CASSTGAGAEAFF,TGTGCCAGCAGTACAGGGGCTGGGGCTGAAGCTTTCTTT
-,TRBJ2-7,TRBV3-1/TRBV3-2,TRBD2,CASSQLRLAVREQYF,TGTGCCAGCAGCCAATTGAGACTAGCTGTACGCGAGCAGTACTTC
-,TRBJ2-3,TRBV7-3,-,CASSLTGLVDTQYF,TGTGCCAGCAGCTTAACGGGACTGGTAGATACGCAGTATTTT
-,TRBJ1-2,TRBV9,TRBD1,CASSAGQGPVYGYTF,TGTGCCAGCAGCGCGGGACAGGGGCCCGTCTATGGCTACACCTTC
once,TRBJ2-3,TRBV11-2,-,CASSLDPTSQGPDTQYF,TGTGCCAGCAGCTTAGATCCCACTAGCCAGGGTCCAGATACGCAGTATTTT
-,TRBJ2-2,TRBV6-7,TRBD2,CASSLGAGGNTGELFF,TGTGCCAGCAGTTTAGGAGCGGGAGGGAACACCGGGGAGCTGTTTTTT
-,TRBJ2-3,TRBV10-3,TRBD2,CAISELPAREGGTDTQYF,TGTGCCATCAGTGAGTTACCCGCCCGGGAGGGCGGCACAGATACGCAGTATTTT
-,TRBJ2-5,TRBV19,-,CASSTQGLETQYF,TGTGCCAGTAGTACCCAGGGTCTGGAGACCCAGTACTTC
few,TRBJ1-1,TRBV3-1/TRBV3-2,-,CASSDGGNTEAFF,TGTGCCAGCAGCGACGGAGGGAACACTGAAGCTTTCTTT
-,TRBJ2-4,TRBV18,-,CASSPSTEGVQYF,TGTGCCAGCTCACCCTCCACCGAGGGGGTTCAGTACTTC
-,TRBJ2-6,TRBV9,-,CATGQSRSGANVLTF,TGTGCCACCGGACAGTCAAGATCTGGGGCCAACGTCCTGACTTTC
-,TRBJ2-7,TRBV2,-,CASSEYYEQYF,TGTGCCAGCAGTGAATACTACGAGCAGTACTTC
-,TRBJ1-1,TRBV18,-,CASSKGVLETNTEAFF,TGTGCCAGCTCTAAAGGGGTCCTGGAGACCAACACTGAAGCTTTCTTT
once,TRBJ1-4,TRBV5-5,-,CASSFSLTRATNEKLFF,TGTGCCAGCAGCTTCTCACTAACCCGAGCAACTAATGAAAAACTGTTTTTT
-,TRBJ1-2,TRBV19,-,CASSTTAEYGYTF,TGTGCCAGTAGTACGACAGCTGAATATGGCTACACCTTC
-,TRBJ2-7,TRBV5-5,TRBD2,CASSPRLAGVGEQYF,TGTGCCAGCAGCCCCCGACTAGCGGGAGTCGGGGAGCAGTACTTC
-,TRBJ2-3,TRBV19,TRBD1,CASGISPGQHTDTQYF,TGTGCCAGTGGAATCAGCCCGGGACAGCACACAGATACGCAGTATTTT
-,TRBJ1-6,TRBV6-5,-,CASSYSSTGSSSLHF,TGTGCCAGCAGTTACTCGTCGACAGGCTCCTCATCCCTCCACTTT
-,TRBJ2-5,TRBV11-3,TRBD2,CASSSVAGGEETQYF,TGTGCCAGCAGCTCCGTAGCGGGAGGCGAAGAGACCCAGTACTTC
once,TRBJ2-5,TRBV28,-,CASSFPVHKTQYF,TGTGCCAGCAGTTTCCCCGTCCACAAGACCCAGTACTTC